The 5 T cell receptor beta chains below come from one sample, sequenced in a study of T cells in Graves' hyperthyroidism and ophthalmopathy (dated by TCRdb to between 2018 and 2020). The library was generated by multiplex PCR. Sequencing was carried out with an Illumina HiSeq 2000. The TCR beta CDR3 regions were amplified from the RNA transcripts. A first-round RT-PCR of the TCR CDR3 used the HTBI primer set with the Qiagen OneStep RT-PCR kit. TCRdb itself trimmed the public reads at Q25 with fastp, ran MiXCR and retained productive beta chains. When rows share a CDR3 protein, they turn into one entry using the most common DNA and genes. This sample holds a few hundred thousand distinct CDR3 sequences; 14% were observed only once. The top ten hold less than 6% of the sample. The sequenced sample consisted of blood. The source of these receptors is a woman under 40 with Graves' hyperthyroidism that later progressed to Graves' ophthalmopathy.

This chain links TRBV30 with TRBJ2-5, with D unresolved. Trimming left V 4 bases short and J 7 bases short, with 16 bases between. The germline gives CDR1 GTSNPN, CDR2 SVGIG (reference sequence). The CDR3 totals 13 residues. In DNA form, the CDR3 reads TGTGCCTGGAACCCGGCTAGGGCTGGGACCCAGTACTTC. This encodes CAWNPARAGTQYF.

This clonotype came up many times. This chain connects TRBV28 to TRBJ1-1, with 9 positions matching TRBD1. Germline CDR1 MDHEN, CDR2 SYDVKM. J gave up 4 bases and V 3 bases, and 9 bases lay outside the gene matches. The CDR3 sequence is 16 residues long. Written as DNA, the CDR3 is TGTGCCAGCAGTTTGTTATACAGGGGGCAGAGCACTGAAGCTTTCTTT. Translated, it gives CASSLLYRGQSTEAFF.

This clonotype has more than one count but fewer than ten. The chain couples TRBV6-1 to TRBJ2-7; D tentatively fits TRBD1 or TRBD2 (5 bases each). The V and J ends lost 5 bases and 5 bases respectively, with 16 bases between them. The CDR3 consists of 14 residues. The germline CDR1 and CDR2 sequences are MNHNS and SASEGT. The CDR3 loop reads CASSSDGALNEQYF. CDR3 sequence (DNA): TGTGCCAGCAGTTCCGACGGGGCGCTGAACGAGCAGTACTTC.

This clonotype was counted at least ten times. The V gene is TRBV29-1, the J gene TRBJ2-3; TRBD1 matches at 7 bases. CDR1 and CDR2 (germline): SQVTM, ANQGSEA. Unmatched junction bases numbered 3, after V lost 6 bases and J lost 6 bases. The CDR3 sequence is 11 residues long. CDR3: CSVARGDTQYF. CDR3 sequence (DNA): TGCAGCGTGGCCAGGGGGGATACGCAGTATTTT.

The CDR3 loop reads CAWRHVNLGDSPLHF. DNA of the CDR3: TGTGCCTGGAGGCACGTCAATCTCGGGGATTCACCCCTCCACTTT. This chain uses TRBV30 with TRBJ1-6; no definite D call. Germline V lookup: CDR1 GTSNPN, CDR2 SVGIG (reference sequence). Trimming stripped 3 bases from V and 8 bases from J, with 17 bases between. This CDR3 is built from 15 residues.